This T cell receptor (beta chain) was sequenced in a study of cytomegalovirus exposure and HLA in healthy donors. As for this clone: What it binds is not known.

The CDR3 extends over 14 amino acids. The germline CDR1 and CDR2 sequences are SGDLS and YYNGEE. Unmatched junction bases numbered 4, after V lost 2 bases and J lost 3 bases. PCR used 60 Vbeta primers and 13 Jbeta primers. Assay: immunoSEQ multiplex PCR; the TCRdb copy retains only in-frame clones and omits some. The sample carries over 100,000 clones, around 80% recorded once. Study-level points and caveats: Rare TCR sequences dominated, though some public TCRs recurred in many donors.

V usage is TRBV9 and J usage is TRBJ1-1; 7 bases are a match to TRBD1. The sequence was obtained from a female donor in good health and CMV-seronegative. Material: PBMCs. CDR3 residues: CASSVGQGDTEAFF. The CDR3 DNA follows: TGTGCCAGCAGCGTGGGCCAGGGGGACACTGAAGCTTTCTTT.